Listed here is a single T cell receptor beta chain. The target antigen is unknown. Germline CDR1 SGHNT, CDR2 YYREEE (reference sequence). The ends were cut back, 0 bases at V and 0 bases at J, with 1 base in the middle. CDR3 length equals 14 residues. The data stem from a study of shared clonotypes between healthy human individuals. Some clones are missing from TCRdb's copy, which holds only in-frame ones; the method was immunoSEQ multiplex PCR. The table has some 2,400,000 clones, 90% to 96% seen once. Each of the donors was a healthy adult who was HIV-negative and had not had a recent acute infection or vaccination. Study results and caveats: Sequencing depth was a factor that was expected to affect clonotype sharing among donors.

The source is a man between 18 and 29 years old in good health. Sequenced input: naive CD4+ T cells sorted from blood. Subset specified: CD45RA+ positively selected. The chain uses TRBV5-4 and TRBJ2-6, with D hard to call. In DNA, the CDR3 is TGTGCCAGCAGCTTGGCCTCTGGGGCCAACGTCCTGACTTTC. Amino acids: CASSLASGANVLTF. The full variable domain, rest sourced from reference TRBV5-4 and TRBJ2-6, is ETGVTQSPTHLIKTRGQQVTLRCSSQSGHNTVSWYQQALGQGPQFIFQYYREEENGRGNFPPRFSGLQFPNYSSELNVNALELDDSALYLCASSLASGANVLTFGAGSRLTVL.